Presented here are 24 T cell receptor beta chains from one specimen sequenced in a study of molecular identifiers for immune sequencing clone quantification. From the PCR reads, TCRdb called clonotypes with MiXCR, one entry per CDR3 protein. Of about 320,000 distinct CDR3 sequences in the sample, roughly 24% were seen once. Sequencing was carried out using naive CD8+ T cells from blood, with Jurkat cell RNA spiked in. Subset defined: FACS-sorted CD8+CD4-CCR7+CD45RA+ naive T cells. The receptors shown here come from a human donor in good health. Some libraries in this study had Jurkat cell RNA spiked in.

This clonotype has only a few counts. The V gene is TRBV5-6, the J gene TRBJ2-1, with D possibly TRBD2 on 6 matching bases. CDR3 size: 15 residues. V was clipped by 2 bases and J by 5 bases, with 14 bases between them. From germline, CDR1 is SGHDT and CDR2 YYEEEE. CDR3 residues: CASSLILAANNEQFF. DNA for the CDR3: TGTGCCAGCAGCTTAATACTAGCTGCAAACAATGAGCAGTTCTTC.

Details on this clonotype: Possible read error: a much larger clone is one base away. The gene calls are TRBV28 and TRBJ2-2; 10 nucleotides match TRBD2. Germline assignment: CDR1 MDHEN and CDR2 SYDVKM. This CDR3 is built from 14 residues. In nucleotides, the CDR3 is TGTGCCAGCATGCCTAGCGGGAGTGACGGGAAGCTGTTTTTT. Residues: CASMPSGSDGKLFF.

The J gene is TRBJ2-4, the V gene TRBV7-8; D unresolved. This CDR3 has 13 residues. The germline V and J ends were trimmed by 1 base and 4 bases, with 5 bases remaining between them. From germline, CDR1 is SGHVS and CDR2 FQNEAQ. This chain's CDR3 is CASSLDGKNIQYF. The CDR3 DNA is TGTGCCAGCAGCTTAGATGGGAAAAACATTCAGTACTTC. The full variable domain, with the rest looked up from reference TRBV7-8 and TRBJ2-4, is GAGVSQSPRYKVAKRGQDVALRCDPISGHVSLFWYQQALGQGPEFLTYFQNEAQLDKSGLPSDRFFAERPEGSVSTLKIQRTQQEDSAVYLCASSLDGKNIQYFGAGTRLSVL.

Comment on this clonotype: A read error is possible here, since a much larger clone lies one base away. This rearrangement joins TRBV28 to TRBJ1-1; no reliable D call. Per the germline V gene, CDR1 is MDHEN and CDR2 is SYDVKM. V lost 5 bases, J lost 0 bases, and 10 bases lay in between. The length of the CDR3 is 14 residues. In nucleotides, the CDR3 is TGTGCCAGCAGTCCTGACAACTTGAACACTGAAGCTTTCTTT. It is translated as CASSPDNLNTEAFF.

The V gene is TRBV27, the J gene TRBJ2-1, with 11 bases matching TRBD1. Germline CDR1 reads MNHEY; CDR2 reads SMNVEV (reference sequence). V lost 5 bases to trimming and J lost 4 bases; unmatched junction nucleotides: 13. This CDR3 is built from 18 residues. Here the CDR3 reads CASSLMARDRGGYNEQFF. The CDR3 coding sequence is TGTGCCAGCAGTCTTATGGCCCGGGACAGGGGGGGATACAATGAGCAGTTCTTC.

In this sample, this clonotype turned up many times. The chain recombines TRBV5-6 with TRBJ2-3; D may be TRBD2 (5 bases). V was trimmed by 4 bases and J by 2 bases, leaving 8 bases between them. Germline V gives CDR1 SGHDT, CDR2 YYEEEE. The CDR3 covers 13 residues. CDR3 DNA: TGTGCCAGCAGCACGACTAACACAGATACGCAGTATTTT. Translation: CASSTTNTDTQYF. Full variable domain (outside the CDR3, taken from reference TRBV5-6 and TRBJ2-3): DAGVTQSPTHLIKTRGQQVTLRCSPKSGHDTVSWYQQALGQGPQFIFQYYEEEERQRGNFPDRFSGHQFPNYSSELNVNALLLGDSALYLCASSTTNTDTQYFGPGTRLTVL.

The V gene is TRBV7-9, the J gene TRBJ2-1, with D possibly TRBD2 on 6 matching bases. V lost 1 base and J lost 4, with 11 bases in between. Germline V lookup: CDR1 SEHNR, CDR2 FQNEAQ (reference sequence). This CDR3 is built from 15 residues. This CDR3 is CASSLGEVGYNEQFF. The CDR3 DNA reads TGTGCCAGCAGCTTAGGGGAGGTGGGGTACAATGAGCAGTTCTTC.

This clonotype was counted at least ten times. The chain recombines TRBV2 with TRBJ1-5; 7 nucleotides agree with TRBD1. The V gene's germline CDR1 is SNHLY and CDR2 FYNNEI. The CDR3 covers 13 residues. The junction had 6 bases not matched to a gene; V was cut back by 6 bases and J by 7 bases. The CDR3 nucleotides are TGTGCCAGCAGGATACAGGGGCAACAGCCCCAGCATTTT. It specifies CASRIQGQQPQHF.

V and J are TRBV27 and TRBJ1-5, with a possible D match to TRBD1 (5 bases). The CDR3 covers 13 residues. The germline V gene encodes CDR1 MNHEY and CDR2 SMNVEV (reference sequence). The ends were cut back, 4 bases at V and 7 bases at J, with 11 bases in the middle. In DNA form, the CDR3 reads TGTGCCAGCAGTTACGGGACGGGGCAGCCCCAGCATTTT. It is translated as CASSYGTGQPQHF.

In regard to this clonotype: The germline gene is not matched at one end of the junction; a read error may be the cause. V is TRBV13 and J is TRBJ2-3; 10 bases are shared with TRBD2. Germline V gene sequence: CDR1 PRHDT, CDR2 FYEKMQ (reference sequence). This CDR3 region has 14 residues. CDR3 nucleotide sequence: TGTGCCGGCAGTCCGGGACTAGCGACAGATACGCAGTATTTT. As protein: CAGSPGLATDTQYF.

This clonotype was counted a few times. The V call is TRBV7-9, the J call TRBJ2-3, with 9 positions matching TRBD1. Trimming cost V 5 bases and J 1 base; bases outside gene matches: 22. Germline V lookup: CDR1 SEHNR, CDR2 FQNEAQ (reference sequence). This CDR3 comprises 21 residues. The DNA for the CDR3 is TGTGCCAGCAGCCCGCGGACAGGGGAAACTTACCCCGGAGGGGGCACAGATACGCAGTATTTT. Its protein product is CASSPRTGETYPGGGTDTQYF.

This clonotype was seen more than once but under ten times. The CDR3 is CASSYSYSGGGNTDTQYF. The CDR3 coding sequence is TGTGCCAGCAGTTACAGTTACAGTGGCGGGGGAAACACAGATACGCAGTATTTT. J is TRBJ2-3 and V is TRBV6-5; 7 positions match TRBD2. Trimming cost V 2 bases and J 2 bases; bases outside gene matches: 13. Germline assignment: CDR1 MNHEY and CDR2 SVGAGI. The CDR3 has 18 amino acids.

About this clonotype: Sequence at one end of the junction differs from germline and may be a read error. The chain uses TRBV2 and TRBJ2-1, with 8 bases aligning to TRBD1. The germline gives CDR1 SNHLY, CDR2 FYNNEI. The CDR3 sequence is 13 residues long. CDR3 in DNA: TGTACCAGCAGGGGGCTAGGACGCAATGAGCAGTTCTTC. Its translation: CTSRGLGRNEQFF.

This clonotype has more than one count but fewer than ten. This CDR3 is CASSQGAGAAEQFF. The CDR3 bases are TGCGCCAGCAGCCAAGGAGCGGGAGCGGCTGAGCAGTTCTTC. The chain couples TRBV4-1 to TRBJ2-1, with 8 bases aligning to TRBD2. CDR3 size: 14 residues. V shed 1 base, J shed 9 bases, and the junction held 5 bases outside the gene matches. The germline CDR1 and CDR2 sequences are MGHRA and YSYEKL.

This clonotype was observed once. The junction differs from germline at one of its ends, possibly a read error. V usage is TRBV20-1 and J usage is TRBJ1-4; tentatively, D is TRBD1 (6 bases). The CDR3 consists of 17 residues. The V gene's germline CDR1 is DFQATT and CDR2 SNEGSKA (reference sequence). The CDR3 DNA is TGCAGTGCTAGAGGGTCCCTTGAGAGGACAGCCGGTGAAGAACTGTGTTTT. Encoded protein: CSARGSLERTAGEELCF.

The rearrangement joins TRBV3-1 to TRBJ2-5; 12 bases line up with TRBD2. The germline gives CDR1 LGHDT, CDR2 YNNKEL (reference sequence). J was trimmed by 9 bases and V by 2 bases; bases with no gene match: 7. This CDR3 is built from 15 residues. CDR3 DNA: TGTGCCAGCAGCCAAACTTCTAGCGGGGGGGGGGCCCAGTACTTC. The encoded protein is CASSQTSSGGGAQYF.

This clonotype was counted ten times or more. The chain has TRBV7-6 and TRBJ2-3; D is possibly TRBD1 or TRBD2 (6 bases each). CDR1 and CDR2 (germline): SGHVS, FNYEAQ. With 3 bases removed from V and 0 bases from J, the gap between germline ends came to 13 bases. The CDR3 has 16 residues. In nucleotides, the CDR3 is TGTGCCAGCAGCTTCCCGAAGGGGGGCAGCACAGATACGCAGTATTTT. Its protein is CASSFPKGGSTDTQYF.

This clonotype was counted a few times. This chain connects TRBV7-9 to TRBJ1-1; D not certain. The CDR3 has 14 residues. Germline values: CDR1 SEHNR, CDR2 FQNEAQ (reference sequence). Trimming removed 1 base at V and 5 bases at J, with 11 bases between. The CDR3 sequence: CASSLEGVGTEAFF. In DNA, the CDR3 is TGTGCCAGCAGCTTAGAGGGTGTGGGGACTGAAGCTTTCTTT.

This clonotype was observed at least ten times. J is TRBJ2-5 and V is TRBV20-1; perhaps TRBD1 as D (5 bases). This CDR3 has 13 residues. The germline CDR1 and CDR2 sequences are DFQATT and SNEGSKA (reference sequence). V was trimmed by 4 bases and J by 4 bases, leaving 13 bases between them. The CDR3: CSATASDIETQYF. The CDR3, as DNA: TGCAGTGCTACCGCTTCGGACATAGAGACCCAGTACTTC.

In this sample, this clonotype turned up a few times. The V gene is TRBV12-3 or TRBV12-4, the J gene TRBJ2-5, with D possibly called TRBD1 or TRBD2 (5 bases each). V shed 2 bases and J shed 5 bases, with 12 bases lying between them. This CDR3 region has 14 residues. The CDR3 sequence: CASSLPGTPETQYF. In nucleotides, the CDR3 is TGTGCCAGCAGTTTACCGGGGACGCCTGAGACCCAGTACTTC.

This clonotype was found a few times. This chain links TRBV19 with TRBJ1-4; the D gene is possibly TRBD1 (5 bases). Germline V CDR1 and CDR2: LNHDA, SQIVND (reference sequence). The CDR3 is made up of 15 amino acids. V was cut by 5 bases and J by 6 bases, with 16 bases left in between. For the CDR3, the DNA is TGTGCCAGTAGTTCGACCGGGACTTCATATGAAAAACTGTTTTTT. Translation: CASSSTGTSYEKLFF.

The chain joins TRBV12-5 to TRBJ2-2, with D unresolved. Per the germline V gene, CDR1 is LGHNT and CDR2 is FRNRAP. This CDR3 has 15 amino acids. V was trimmed by 2 bases and J by 2 bases, leaving 9 bases between them. CDR3 DNA: TGTGCTAGTGGTTTGAGTTTCAGTAACACCGGGGAGCTGTTTTTT. It is translated as CASGLSFSNTGELFF. Looking up the rest from reference TRBV12-5 and TRBJ2-2 gives the full variable domain: DARVTQTPRHKVTEMGQEVTMRCQPILGHNTVFWYRQTMMQGLELLAYFRNRAPLDDSGMPKDRFSAEMPDATLATLKIQPSEPRDSAVYFCASGLSFSNTGELFFGEGSRLTVL.

A few counts support this clonotype. The rearrangement joins TRBV13 to TRBJ2-6, with TRBD2 identical over 11 bases. Germline V gene data show CDR1 as PRHDT and CDR2 as FYEKMQ (reference sequence). The CDR3 totals 19 residues. V was clipped by 5 bases and J by 0 bases; unmatched bases: 9. For the CDR3, the DNA is TGTGCCAGCAGCCGATATACTAGCGGGGGCTACTCTGGGGCCAACGTCCTGACTTTC. It encodes CASSRYTSGGYSGANVLTF.

This clonotype occurred many times. V usage is TRBV29-1 and J usage is TRBJ2-5; perhaps TRBD1 as D (7 bases). Trimming took off 2 bases at V and 1 base at J, with 14 bases between the two ends. Germline loops: CDR1 SQVTM, CDR2 ANQGSEA. The CDR3 spans 15 residues. The CDR3 region has the DNA TGCAGCGTTGAAAGGGGGGACAGCCTCCAAGAGACCCAGTACTTC. As protein: CSVERGDSLQETQYF.